This T cell receptor beta chain was captured in a study of neurological immune-mediated disorders. Findings and caveats of the study: Patients with HTLV-1-associated myelopathy showed the most TCR clonal expansion. Those with multiple sclerosis showed the least, falling below healthy controls. There was no association between the multiple sclerosis repertoire cluster and any clinical or MRI feature. One related-CDR3 cluster, which may be a signature, held the repertoires of 18 of 34 multiple sclerosis patients after phylogenetic grouping.

The germline V gene has CDR1 MNHEY and CDR2 SMNVEV (reference sequence). Trimming at V came to 0 bases and at J to 4 bases, leaving 11 bases not matched to a gene. This CDR3 region has 19 residues. TCRdb redid the calling of the 5' RACE reads with MiXCR, one entry per CDR3 protein. This repertoire shows 60,000 to 85,000 distinct CDR3 sequences, around 5% found once; its top ten account for about 7.4%. This clonotype was found many times. Its antigen is still unknown. 2 million PBMCs stored at -80 C were the source of the unsorted libraries. The V and J genes are TRBV27 and TRBJ2-7, with 14 bases lining up with TRBD2. The sequence was obtained from a man younger than 35 with multiple sclerosis. Source material: PBMCs. CDR3 nucleotides: TGTGCCAGCAGTTTATCCGGGACTAGCGGGAGCGGCCTCAGGTACGAGCAGTACTTC. Translating gives CASSLSGTSGSGLRYEQYF.